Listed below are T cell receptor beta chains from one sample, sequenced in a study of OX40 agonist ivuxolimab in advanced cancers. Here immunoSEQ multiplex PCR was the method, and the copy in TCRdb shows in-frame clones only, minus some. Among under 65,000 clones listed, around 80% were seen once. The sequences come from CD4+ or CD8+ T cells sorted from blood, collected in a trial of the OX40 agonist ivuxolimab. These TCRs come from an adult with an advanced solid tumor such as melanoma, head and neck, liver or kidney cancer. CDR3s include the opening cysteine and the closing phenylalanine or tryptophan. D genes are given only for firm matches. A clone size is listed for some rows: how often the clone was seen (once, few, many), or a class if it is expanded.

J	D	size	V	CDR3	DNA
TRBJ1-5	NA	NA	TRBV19	CASSIGGAGQPQHF	TGTGCCAGTAGTATTGGGGGGGCGGGTCAGCCCCAGCATTTT
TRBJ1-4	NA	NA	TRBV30	CAWSVPATNEKLFF	TGTGCCTGGAGTGTACCCGCAACTAATGAAAAACTGTTTTTT
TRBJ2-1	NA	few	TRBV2	CASTSRGGDNEQFF	TGTGCCAGCACCTCGAGGGGGGGGGACAATGAGCAGTTCTTC
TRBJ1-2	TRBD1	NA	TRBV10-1	CASSERQGGSYTF	TGCGCCAGCAGTGAAAGACAGGGCGGCAGCTACACCTTC
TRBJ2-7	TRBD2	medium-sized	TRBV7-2	CASSESGGHEQYF	TGTGCCAGCAGCGAAAGCGGGGGGCACGAGCAGTACTTC
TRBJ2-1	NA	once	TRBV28	CASSPRGGRGGNEQFF	TGTGCCAGCAGTCCCCGGGGCGGGAGAGGGGGGAATGAGCAGTTCTTC
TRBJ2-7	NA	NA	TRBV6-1	CASSEARLQSSYEQYF	TGTGCCAGCAGTGAAGCTCGGCTACAGTCCTCCTACGAGCAGTACTTC
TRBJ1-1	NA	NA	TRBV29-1	CSVEEGTEAFF	TGCAGCGTTGAAGAAGGGACTGAAGCTTTCTTT
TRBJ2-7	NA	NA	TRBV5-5	CASSLQDYEQYF	TGTGCCAGCAGCTTACAGGATTACGAGCAGTACTTC
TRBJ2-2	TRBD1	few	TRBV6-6	CASSRQGITGELFF	TGTGCCAGCAGTCGACAGGGAATAACCGGGGAGCTGTTTTTT
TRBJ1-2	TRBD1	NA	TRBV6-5	CASSYSRTGQGYTF	TGTGCCAGCAGTTACTCTAGGACAGGGCAGGGCTACACCTTC
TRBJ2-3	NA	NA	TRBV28	CASTQQGRKYF	TGTGCCAGCACCCAACAGGGACGAAAGTATTTT